This entry is about one T cell receptor beta chain. The data stem from a study of blood T cell repertoires in COVID-19. About the study: The United States, Italy and Spain provided the acute and convalescent COVID-19 samples.

Repertoires were generated with immunoSEQ multiplex PCR, while TCRdb's copy carries only in-frame clones and drops some. The sample yields under 300,000 clones, 80% to 90% seen once. CDR1 and CDR2 (germline): SGHNT, YENEEA. Trimming removed 5 bases from V and 0 bases from J; junction bases left unmatched: 15. The CDR3 extends over 20 amino acids. The sequence derives from a man aged 40-49 years who had recovered from COVID-19. The sequenced sample was PBMCs or T cells enriched from blood (not recorded which). The V call is TRBV11-3, the J call TRBJ2-1, with 11 bases matching TRBD2. CDR3 nucleotide sequence: TGTGCCAGCAGCCCTGTGTGGGGTAGCGGGGGGGCCAACTCCTACAATGAGCAGTTCTTC. Residues: CASSPVWGSGGANSYNEQFF. Together with reference TRBV11-3 and TRBJ2-1, the CDR3 gives the full variable domain: EAGVVQSPRYKIIEKKQPVAFWCNPISGHNTLYWYLQNLGQGPELLIRYENEEAVDDSQLPKDRFSAERLKGVDSTLKIQPAELGDSAVYLCASSPVWGSGGANSYNEQFFGPGTRLTVL.